The subject of this entry is one T cell receptor (beta chain). Clones were read by immunoSEQ multiplex PCR, and TCRdb kept only the in-frame ones, dropping some. The table includes roughly 170,000 clones, around 90% detected once. This record belongs to a study of control samples from healthy donors and cancer patients. CDR3 length: 12 residues. V lost 3 bases and J 7 bases, leaving 9 bases between the germline ends. The chain links TRBV12-3 or TRBV12-4 to TRBJ1-1; D is uncertain. What was sequenced was blood. The source of this sequence is a woman in her 30s in good health. CDR3 nucleotide sequence: TGTGCCAGCAGTTTGCGACTGTTTGAAGCTTTCTTT. Protein sequence: CASSLRLFEAFF.